The rows below give T cell receptor beta chains drawn from one sample of a study of OX40 agonist ivuxolimab in advanced cancers. Using immunoSEQ multiplex PCR, the repertoire was profiled, and TCRdb retains in-frame clones only, with some absent. The sample gives 25,000 to 35,000 clones, 80% to 95% of which show up once; just under 9.5% is in the top ten. Specimen: CD4+ or CD8+ T cells sorted from blood, collected in a trial of the OX40 agonist ivuxolimab. Receptors originate from an adult with an advanced solid tumor such as melanoma, head and neck, liver or kidney cancer. Each CDR3 is given with its conserved first and last residue. D genes are given only for firm matches. Some rows mark clone size as missing; the rest say once, few, many or name a class of expanded clone.

TRBD2	NA	TRBV28	TRBJ2-3	TGTGCCAGCAGTTTATACCTAGCGGGAGCCACAGATACGCAGTATTTT	CASSLYLAGATDTQYF
TRBD2	NA	TRBV9	TRBJ2-3	TGTGCCAGCAGCGTAGGTCGGCTAGCGGTCGTAGATACGCAGTATTTT	CASSVGRLAVVDTQYF
NA	NA	TRBV27	TRBJ1-1	TGTGCCAGCAGTTTATCGGTCTTCACTGAAGCTTTCTTT	CASSLSVFTEAFF
NA	few	TRBV29-1	TRBJ1-1	TGCAGAACCGACTCCGAGAACACTGAAGCTTTCTTT	CRTDSENTEAFF
NA	NA	TRBV2	TRBJ2-5	TGTGCCAGCACCAAGCGGGCCTTAGGACGTCAAGAGACCCAGTACTTC	CASTKRALGRQETQYF
NA	NA	TRBV6-5	TRBJ1-1	TGTGCCAGCGCGGTTGGGAACACTGAAGCTTTCTTT	CASAVGNTEAFF
TRBD2	NA	TRBV4-2	TRBJ2-2	TGTGCCAGCAGCTTGGCTACGGGACTAGCAATTACCGGGGAGCTGTTTTTT	CASSLATGLAITGELFF
TRBD1	NA	TRBV19	TRBJ1-1	TGTGCCAGTAGTATGGGGACAGGGCTAAACACTGAAGCTTTCTTT	CASSMGTGLNTEAFF
NA	NA	TRBV4-1	TRBJ2-7	TGCGCCAGCAGCCAAGTGGGCTCCTACGAGCAGTACTTC	CASSQVGSYEQYF
TRBD2	NA	TRBV9	TRBJ2-1	TGTGCCAGCAGCAAACTAGCGGGGGGGAACAATGAGCAGTTCTTC	CASSKLAGGNNEQFF
NA	NA	TRBV9	TRBJ1-2	TGTGCCAGCAGCGTAGAAGGGGGCTATGGCTACACCTTC	CASSVEGGYGYTF
NA	few	TRBV7-6	TRBJ2-7	TGTGCGAGCTCCCGGGAGATCCTTTACGAGCAGTACTTC	CASSREILYEQYF
TRBD1	NA	TRBV7-2	TRBJ1-4	TGCGCCAGCAGCCAAGAAACCGGGACAGGGCATGAAAAACTGTTTTTT	CASSQETGTGHEKLFF
NA	NA	TRBV11-2	TRBJ2-5	TGTGCCAGCAGCTTAGAAATTGCTAGCGTCGAGACCCAGTACTTC	CASSLEIASVETQYF
TRBD2	NA	TRBV13	TRBJ2-1	TGTGCCAGCAGCCCGGGGAGGGCCCGCGATGAGCAGTTCTTC	CASSPGRARDEQFF
NA	NA	TRBV19	TRBJ1-2	TGTGCCAGTAGTATGGGTGTGAGGACAGCCCACTATGGCTACACCTTC	CASSMGVRTAHYGYTF
NA	NA	TRBV5-1	TRBJ2-1	TGCGCCAGCAGCCGGGACTCCTTCAATGAGCAGTTCTTC	CASSRDSFNEQFF
TRBD1	NA	TRBV6-1	TRBJ2-1	TGTGCCAGCAGTGAAACAGGGGAGATCTACAATGAGCAGTTCTTC	CASSETGEIYNEQFF
TRBD2	NA	TRBV10-3	TRBJ2-3	TGTGCCATCAGTGACTCGCCTAGCGGGAGCCGAACAGATACGCAGTATTTT	CAISDSPSGSRTDTQYF
NA	NA	TRBV28	TRBJ1-2	TGTGCCATCTCGACCCCCCGCGGGGGGCGAGGCTATGGCTACACCTTC	CAISTPRGGRGYGYTF
NA	few	TRBV19	TRBJ1-5	TGTGCCAGTAGCAAAGACGGGAACAATCAGCCCCAGCATTTT	CASSKDGNNQPQHF
TRBD2	NA	TRBV10-1	TRBJ2-1	TGCGCCAGCAGTGAGACGGGACTAGCGAGCCGAGAGGAGCAGTTCTTC	CASSETGLASREEQFF
NA	NA	TRBV27	TRBJ2-7	TGTGCCAGCAGTTTAAATTACAGGGCTATCTTCTACGAGCAGTACTTC	CASSLNYRAIFYEQYF
NA	NA	TRBV6-5	TRBJ2-1	TGTGCCAGCAGTTACGGGGATGAGCAGTTCTTC	CASSYGDEQFF
NA	NA	TRBV28	TRBJ2-7	TGTGCCAGCAGTCCTGCCAGCGTTTTCCCCTACGAGCAGTACTTC	CASSPASVFPYEQYF
TRBD2	NA	TRBV10-3	TRBJ2-5	TGTGCCATCAGTGAGTCGGTTAGCGGGAGGGATCAAGAGACCCAGTACTTC	CAISESVSGRDQETQYF
NA	NA	TRBV30	TRBJ1-1	TGTGCCTGGAGTGTTTCGTCGGGGAGGGGTGAAGCTTTCTTT	CAWSVSSGRGEAFF
NA	NA	TRBV19	TRBJ1-1	TGTGCCACCGATGGGGGCAGGGCAGACACTGAAGCTTTCTTT	CATDGGRADTEAFF
TRBD2	NA	TRBV7-8	TRBJ2-1	TGTGCCAGCATCAACCAGGGAGCGGGAGGCACCTACAATGAGCAGTTCTTC	CASINQGAGGTYNEQFF
TRBD2	NA	TRBV6-1	TRBJ2-3	TGTGCCAGCAGTGAACTAGCGGGAGAAGGAACAGATACGCAGTATTTT	CASSELAGEGTDTQYF
TRBD2	NA	TRBV2	TRBJ2-1	TGTGCCAGCACTGGGGGGGTTGTTAGGTATGAGCAGTTCTTC	CASTGGVVRYEQFF
TRBD2	NA	TRBV7-9	TRBJ2-5	TGTGCCAGCGGCAAAACTAGCGGGGGGCCGCAAGAGACCCAGTACTTC	CASGKTSGGPQETQYF
NA	NA	TRBV9	TRBJ1-1	TGTGCCAGCAGCGTAGCGGGGAACACTGAAGCTTTCTTT	CASSVAGNTEAFF
NA	once	TRBV27	TRBJ2-3	TGTGCCAGCAGTTTACTGGGGTCCCCAGATACGCAGTATTTT	CASSLLGSPDTQYF
TRBD2	NA	TRBV7-8	TRBJ2-3	TGTGCCAGCAGCTTAGGACTAGCGGGAGTGTCGTATTCTGCGGATACGCAGTATTTT	CASSLGLAGVSYSADTQYF
NA	NA	TRBV6-5	TRBJ2-7	TGTGCCAGCAGTTACCAGGGTACCTACGAGCAGTACTTC	CASSYQGTYEQYF
TRBD1	NA	TRBV5-6	TRBJ2-6	TGTGCCAGCTTGGGACAGGACCTCTCTGGGGCCAACGTCCTGACTTTC	CASLGQDLSGANVLTF
NA	NA	TRBV9	TRBJ2-1	TGTGCCAGCAGCGTCCTTGAGGGAGTAACTGGGAATGAGCAGTTCTTC	CASSVLEGVTGNEQFF
TRBD2	NA	TRBV9	TRBJ2-3	TGTGCCAGCAGCGCCAGCGGGAGTACAGATACGCAGTATTTT	CASSASGSTDTQYF
NA	NA	TRBV28	TRBJ2-2	TGTGCCAGCAACCGGGGCAGGGGCCTCTTTTACACCGGGGAGCTGTTTTTT	CASNRGRGLFYTGELFF
NA	NA	TRBV4-3	TRBJ2-7	TGCGCCAGCAGCCAAGATCCGGGTACGGGCTACGAGCAGTACTTC	CASSQDPGTGYEQYF
NA	NA	TRBV7-2	TRBJ1-1	TGTGCCAGCAGCTTAGAGGGGGGATACATGAACACTGAAGCTTTCTTT	CASSLEGGYMNTEAFF
NA	NA	TRBV5-5	TRBJ2-1	TGTGCCAGCAGCCGGGGCCGGACCACCTACAATGAGCAGTTCTTC	CASSRGRTTYNEQFF
TRBD1	once	TRBV19	TRBJ2-5	TGTGCCAGTAGTATCGCCGGGACAGGGGAGCAGTACTTC	CASSIAGTGEQYF
NA	NA	TRBV2	TRBJ1-5	TGTGCCAGCAGTGACGGGGGGAGCAATCAGCCCCAGCATTTT	CASSDGGSNQPQHF
NA	NA	TRBV5-5	TRBJ1-2	TGTGCCAGCAGCTTGGAGAGGGTTTCAGCCTATGGCTACACCTTC	CASSLERVSAYGYTF
TRBD1	few	TRBV7-9	TRBJ2-7	TGTGCCAGCAGCTCCACCCGGGACAGTGCCTACGAGCAGTACTTC	CASSSTRDSAYEQYF
NA	NA	TRBV19	TRBJ1-1	TGTGCCAGTAGTGGGGGGTCAACGACAATCGCTTTCTTT	CASSGGSTTIAFF
TRBD2	NA	TRBV2	TRBJ2-7	TGTGCCAGCAGTGAAGTTAGCGGGGGGTACTACGAGCAGTACTTC	CASSEVSGGYYEQYF